The rows below give T cell receptor beta chains drawn from one sample of a study of Graves' ophthalmopathy and Graves' hyperthyroidism. TCRdb redid the calling of the multiplex PCR reads with MiXCR, one entry per CDR3 protein. Altogether around 670,000 distinct CDR3 sequences are present, 35% to 50% being singletons, with the ten largest covering approximately 43%. The material sequenced was peripheral blood. These receptors were collected from an adult man with Graves' ophthalmopathy. Both conserved end residues are part of each CDR3. D genes are given only for firm matches. Size is omitted from some rows. Given values are once, few, many or a class for expanded clones.

j_call: TRBJ2-2; clone_size: few; d_call: .; v_call: TRBV14; cdr3_nt: TGTGCCAGCAGCTCCCGGGCCTTTACGAACACCGGGGAGCTGTTTTTT; cdr3_aa: CASSSRAFTNTGELFF
j_call: TRBJ1-6; clone_size: once; d_call: .; v_call: TRBV7-8; cdr3_nt: TGTGCCAGCAGTTCGACCGGGACGAAGGATGGCTACAATTCACCCCTCCACTTT; cdr3_aa: CASSSTGTKDGYNSPLHF
j_call: TRBJ2-7; clone_size: .; d_call: .; v_call: TRBV5-6; cdr3_nt: TGTGCCAGCAGCTCCTGGTTTTCCTACGAGCAGTACTTC; cdr3_aa: CASSSWFSYEQYF
j_call: TRBJ2-2; clone_size: few; d_call: .; v_call: TRBV29-1; cdr3_nt: TGCAGCGTGGGGGCCCTAGCGGCTAACACCGGGGAGCTGTTTTTT; cdr3_aa: CSVGALAANTGELFF
j_call: TRBJ1-4; clone_size: .; d_call: .; v_call: TRBV19; cdr3_nt: TGTGCCAGTAGTGGACCAAGCCTATCACTCAACGGGCAAGAAAAACTGTTTTTT; cdr3_aa: CASSGPSLSLNGQEKLFF
j_call: TRBJ1-2; clone_size: .; d_call: .; v_call: TRBV9; cdr3_nt: TGTGCCAGCAGCCCTACCCCGATTAAACTCGGCTACACCTTC; cdr3_aa: CASSPTPIKLGYTF
j_call: TRBJ1-1; clone_size: .; d_call: TRBD1; v_call: TRBV11-1; cdr3_nt: TGTGCCAGCAGCTCCCTTACAGGGGGGACTGAAGCTTTCTTT; cdr3_aa: CASSSLTGGTEAFF
j_call: TRBJ1-2; clone_size: many; d_call: .; v_call: TRBV2; cdr3_nt: TGTGCCAGCAGTTCTGGGGGCTATGGCTACACCTTC; cdr3_aa: CASSSGGYGYTF
j_call: TRBJ2-5; clone_size: few; d_call: TRBD1; v_call: TRBV7-2; cdr3_nt: TGTGCCAGCAGGAGGACAGGGGGCGCCGAGACCCAGTACTTC; cdr3_aa: CASRRTGGAETQYF
j_call: TRBJ1-1; clone_size: .; d_call: .; v_call: TRBV7-9; cdr3_nt: TGTGCCAGCAGCTTGAGAGGAGCAAATAAGAACACTGAAGCTTTCTTT; cdr3_aa: CASSLRGANKNTEAFF
j_call: TRBJ2-7; clone_size: .; d_call: .; v_call: TRBV29-1; cdr3_nt: TGCAGCGTTGAAGTGCTCAGGGGATCTCGGCACTACGAGCAGTACTTC; cdr3_aa: CSVEVLRGSRHYEQYF
j_call: TRBJ1-5; clone_size: few; d_call: .; v_call: TRBV19; cdr3_nt: TGTGCCAGTAGTCGGAGGTATAGCAATCAGCCCCAGCATTTT; cdr3_aa: CASSRRYSNQPQHF
j_call: TRBJ1-4; clone_size: many; d_call: .; v_call: TRBV10-3; cdr3_nt: TGTGCCATCAGTGAGTCTTTTAATGAAAAACTGTTTTTT; cdr3_aa: CAISESFNEKLFF
j_call: TRBJ1-1; clone_size: .; d_call: .; v_call: TRBV2; cdr3_nt: TGTGCCAGCTTCAAAGGGGGCACTGAAGCTTTCTTT; cdr3_aa: CASFKGGTEAFF
j_call: TRBJ2-7; clone_size: .; d_call: .; v_call: TRBV2; cdr3_nt: TGTGCCAGCAGCCTAACCGAGGGGGTCTCCTACGAGCAGTACTTC; cdr3_aa: CASSLTEGVSYEQYF
j_call: TRBJ2-5; clone_size: few; d_call: .; v_call: TRBV12-3/TRBV12-4; cdr3_nt: TGTGCCAGCAGTCCGACGACAGTGGGAAAGGAGACCCAGTACTTC; cdr3_aa: CASSPTTVGKETQYF
j_call: TRBJ1-6; clone_size: .; d_call: .; v_call: TRBV15; cdr3_nt: TGTGCCACCAGCAGAGTGAGCACCGGGGGTTCACCCCTCCACTTT; cdr3_aa: CATSRVSTGGSPLHF
j_call: TRBJ1-3; clone_size: few; d_call: .; v_call: TRBV9; cdr3_nt: TGTGCCAGCAGTGAGGGGGTAGGAGCTGGAAACACCATATATTTT; cdr3_aa: CASSEGVGAGNTIYF
j_call: TRBJ1-3; clone_size: .; d_call: TRBD1; v_call: TRBV5-4; cdr3_nt: TGTGCCAGCAGCTTGACAGGGGGCCTCGGGGGAAACACCATATATTTT; cdr3_aa: CASSLTGGLGGNTIYF
j_call: TRBJ1-1; clone_size: .; d_call: TRBD1; v_call: TRBV2; cdr3_nt: TGTGCCAGCAGTGCAGACAGGGTGCTTGGCGCTTTCTTT; cdr3_aa: CASSADRVLGAFF
j_call: TRBJ2-5; clone_size: .; d_call: TRBD2; v_call: TRBV12-3/TRBV12-4; cdr3_nt: TGTGCCAGCAGCTCCCGCACTAGCGGGCCACCGAAAGAGACCCAGTACTTC; cdr3_aa: CASSSRTSGPPKETQYF
j_call: TRBJ1-6; clone_size: few; d_call: .; v_call: TRBV11-2; cdr3_nt: TGTGCCAGCAGTTTGGACAGCGACGATTCACCCCTCCACTTT; cdr3_aa: CASSLDSDDSPLHF
j_call: TRBJ2-7; clone_size: .; d_call: TRBD2; v_call: TRBV29-1; cdr3_nt: TGCAGCGTGGCGACTAGCGGGGCGTCCTACGAGCAGTACTTC; cdr3_aa: CSVATSGASYEQYF
j_call: TRBJ2-7; clone_size: few; d_call: TRBD1; v_call: TRBV5-1; cdr3_nt: TGCGCCAGCAGCTTAAAGGGACAGGGGCTTGTTTACGAGCAGTACTTC; cdr3_aa: CASSLKGQGLVYEQYF
j_call: TRBJ1-6; clone_size: few; d_call: .; v_call: TRBV20-1; cdr3_nt: TGCAGTGCTAGAGAACCCCAGAATTCACCCCTCCACTTT; cdr3_aa: CSAREPQNSPLHF
j_call: TRBJ2-2; clone_size: .; d_call: .; v_call: TRBV7-9; cdr3_nt: TGCGCCAGCAGCCAAGATCCCCAGAACACCGGGGAGCTGTTTTTT; cdr3_aa: CASSQDPQNTGELFF
j_call: TRBJ2-7; clone_size: many; d_call: .; v_call: TRBV7-9; cdr3_nt: TGTGCCAGCACCTCGGGGGACGGAATATACGAGCAGTACTTC; cdr3_aa: CASTSGDGIYEQYF
j_call: TRBJ1-5; clone_size: once; d_call: TRBD1; v_call: TRBV20-1; cdr3_nt: TGCAGTGCTCCCGGGACAGGAGGCGGACCCCAGCATTTT; cdr3_aa: CSAPGTGGGPQHF
j_call: TRBJ1-1; clone_size: .; d_call: TRBD1; v_call: TRBV2; cdr3_nt: TGTGCCAGTCGACAGGGGAACAATGAAGCTTTCTTT; cdr3_aa: CASRQGNNEAFF
j_call: TRBJ1-6; clone_size: many; d_call: .; v_call: TRBV24-1; cdr3_nt: TGTGCCACCAGTGTTGCAGGGGATAATTCACCCCTCCACTTT; cdr3_aa: CATSVAGDNSPLHF
j_call: TRBJ2-5; clone_size: .; d_call: TRBD1; v_call: TRBV7-6; cdr3_nt: TGTGCCAGCAGCCCGACAGGGGCTACCCAAGAGACCCAGTACTTC; cdr3_aa: CASSPTGATQETQYF
j_call: TRBJ1-1; clone_size: few; d_call: .; v_call: TRBV5-1; cdr3_nt: TGCGCCAGCAGCTTGGGACCCGGCGACCCCGCGTACCGGTTT; cdr3_aa: CASSLGPGDPAYRF
j_call: TRBJ1-5; clone_size: .; d_call: .; v_call: TRBV19; cdr3_nt: TGTGCCAGTAGTATGGGAGACCCGCGTAGCAATCAGCCCCAGCATTTT; cdr3_aa: CASSMGDPRSNQPQHF
j_call: TRBJ2-7; clone_size: .; d_call: .; v_call: TRBV7-9; cdr3_nt: TGTGCCAGCAGCTTAATAGCCGGGGACCGCGCTACCTTC; cdr3_aa: CASSLIAGDRATF
j_call: TRBJ1-2; clone_size: few; d_call: TRBD1; v_call: TRBV2; cdr3_nt: TGTGCCAGCAGTGGAGCGCAGCCAGGGGGGATCGGCTACACCTTC; cdr3_aa: CASSGAQPGGIGYTF
j_call: TRBJ1-1; clone_size: .; d_call: TRBD1; v_call: TRBV24-1; cdr3_nt: TGTGCCACCAGCGCCGGGACAGGGGAGACTGAAGCTTTCTTT; cdr3_aa: CATSAGTGETEAFF
j_call: TRBJ2-2; clone_size: .; d_call: .; v_call: TRBV7-9; cdr3_nt: TGTGCCAGCAGCTTAGCGGTGGTCGGGGAGCTGTTTTTT; cdr3_aa: CASSLAVVGELFF
j_call: TRBJ2-2; clone_size: few; d_call: TRBD1; v_call: TRBV2; cdr3_nt: TGTGCCAGCAGAAGGGACAGGGAGAACACCGGGGAGCTGTTTTTT; cdr3_aa: CASRRDRENTGELFF
j_call: TRBJ2-3; clone_size: .; d_call: .; v_call: TRBV10-3; cdr3_nt: TGTGCCATCAGTGTTGCTAGCGTCGATAGCACAGATACGCAGTATTTT; cdr3_aa: CAISVASVDSTDTQYF
j_call: TRBJ1-1; clone_size: .; d_call: .; v_call: TRBV14; cdr3_nt: TGTGCCAGCAGCCCCATGGAGAACACTGAAGCTTTCTTT; cdr3_aa: CASSPMENTEAFF
j_call: TRBJ2-3; clone_size: .; d_call: .; v_call: TRBV2; cdr3_nt: TGTGCCAGCAGGTCCGGGACTAGCACAGATACGCAGTATTTT; cdr3_aa: CASRSGTSTDTQYF
j_call: TRBJ1-6; clone_size: many; d_call: TRBD1; v_call: TRBV19; cdr3_nt: TGTGCCAGTAGTTCAGACCAAGGACAGGGTCGGTCACCCCTCCACTTT; cdr3_aa: CASSSDQGQGRSPLHF
j_call: TRBJ1-6; clone_size: .; d_call: .; v_call: TRBV7-9; cdr3_nt: TGTGCCAGCAGCTTAGGGGCCCCCTATAATTCACCCCTCCACTTT; cdr3_aa: CASSLGAPYNSPLHF
j_call: TRBJ2-2; clone_size: many; d_call: .; v_call: TRBV29-1; cdr3_nt: TGCAGCGTTGAAGATAAGAACACCGGGGAGCTGTTTTTT; cdr3_aa: CSVEDKNTGELFF
j_call: TRBJ2-2; clone_size: .; d_call: TRBD2; v_call: TRBV25-1; cdr3_nt: TGTGCCTGGAGTGTCATCCTACCGGGAGGAACCGGGGAGCTGTTTTTT; cdr3_aa: CAWSVILPGGTGELFF
j_call: TRBJ1-2; clone_size: few; d_call: .; v_call: TRBV20-1; cdr3_nt: TGCAGTGCGATACCTGTTGGCCGGACATCTAACTATGGCTACACCTTC; cdr3_aa: CSAIPVGRTSNYGYTF
j_call: TRBJ2-5; clone_size: many; d_call: TRBD1; v_call: TRBV15; cdr3_nt: TGTGCCACCAGCTTCCGACAGGGGTCCCTTGGGGAGACCCAGTACTTC; cdr3_aa: CATSFRQGSLGETQYF
j_call: TRBJ1-6; clone_size: .; d_call: TRBD1; v_call: TRBV29-1; cdr3_nt: TGCGGCGTCCGGGGGGACAGAAATTCACCCCTCCACTTT; cdr3_aa: CGVRGDRNSPLHF
j_call: TRBJ1-6; clone_size: .; d_call: .; v_call: TRBV11-1; cdr3_nt: TGTGCCAGCGCTAGCAATTCACCCCTCCACTTT; cdr3_aa: CASASNSPLHF
j_call: TRBJ1-2; clone_size: .; d_call: .; v_call: TRBV15; cdr3_nt: TGTGCCAGCAGTTTACAGTATGGCTACACCTTC; cdr3_aa: CASSLQYGYTF
j_call: TRBJ1-3; clone_size: .; d_call: TRBD1; v_call: TRBV10-3; cdr3_nt: TGTGCCATCAGTGGACAGGGGATAGGAAACACCATATATTTT; cdr3_aa: CAISGQGIGNTIYF
j_call: TRBJ1-1; clone_size: .; d_call: .; v_call: TRBV20-1; cdr3_nt: TGCAGTGCTAGGGGCAGGGACAATTGGAACACTGAAGCTTTCTTT; cdr3_aa: CSARGRDNWNTEAFF